This is a list of T cell receptor beta chains from one sample in a study of blood T cell repertoires in COVID-19. TCRdb's copy holds only in-frame clones and misses some; the assay was immunoSEQ multiplex PCR. Here the sample spans a few hundred thousand clones, more than 75% being singletons. The sample consisted of peripheral blood. The receptor source for this set is a man aged 45-65 years with active or convalescent COVID-19. The CDR3 runs from the conserved cysteine through the conserved F or W. D genes are given only for firm matches. Clone size appears in some rows only: once, few, many, or a class for an expanded clone.

d_gene: NA; j_gene: TRBJ1-2; abundance: NA; v_gene: TRBV28; CDR3nt: TGTGCCAGCACCGCCCCAGGCACGGGGTATGGCTACACCTTC; CDR3aa: CASTAPGTGYGYTF
d_gene: NA; j_gene: TRBJ2-1; abundance: once; v_gene: TRBV5-1; CDR3nt: TGCGCCAGCAGCTTGGAACAGTACTCATACAATGAGCAGTTCTTC; CDR3aa: CASSLEQYSYNEQFF
d_gene: NA; j_gene: TRBJ2-5; abundance: NA; v_gene: TRBV11-2; CDR3nt: TGTGCCAGCAGCTTAGGGGGCCAGGGTAGGGAGACCCAGTACTTC; CDR3aa: CASSLGGQGRETQYF
d_gene: TRBD1; j_gene: TRBJ1-2; abundance: once; v_gene: TRBV3-1/TRBV3-2; CDR3nt: TGTGCCAGCAGCCAAGATCCAGGGGGGTATGGCTACACCTTC; CDR3aa: CASSQDPGGYGYTF
d_gene: TRBD1; j_gene: TRBJ2-7; abundance: NA; v_gene: TRBV28; CDR3nt: TGTGCCAGCAGTCTTGGACAGGGGAGCCACGAGCAGTACTTC; CDR3aa: CASSLGQGSHEQYF
d_gene: NA; j_gene: TRBJ1-6; abundance: NA; v_gene: TRBV7-2; CDR3nt: TGTGCCAGCAGCTTAGGACAGGATAATTCACCCCTCCACTTT; CDR3aa: CASSLGQDNSPLHF
d_gene: TRBD1; j_gene: TRBJ2-2; abundance: NA; v_gene: TRBV7-2; CDR3nt: TGTGCCAGCAGGTTTACAGGGGACACCGGGGAGCTGTTTTTT; CDR3aa: CASRFTGDTGELFF
d_gene: NA; j_gene: TRBJ1-1; abundance: NA; v_gene: TRBV7-9; CDR3nt: TGTGCCAGCAGCCCTCGAGAAGCGCCCACTGAAGCTTTCTTT; CDR3aa: CASSPREAPTEAFF
d_gene: TRBD2; j_gene: TRBJ2-1; abundance: NA; v_gene: TRBV7-2; CDR3nt: TGTGCCAGCAGCCCCCGGACTAGCGGGAGCAGGAGGTCCTACAATGAGCAGTTCTTC; CDR3aa: CASSPRTSGSRRSYNEQFF
d_gene: NA; j_gene: TRBJ2-3; abundance: NA; v_gene: TRBV18; CDR3nt: TGTGCCAGCTCCAAGAGTTGGGCTGGCACAGATACGCAGTATTTT; CDR3aa: CASSKSWAGTDTQYF
d_gene: TRBD1; j_gene: TRBJ2-7; abundance: NA; v_gene: TRBV11-2; CDR3nt: TGTGCCAGCAGGCCAACCGGGACAGGGGACGAGCAGTACTTC; CDR3aa: CASRPTGTGDEQYF
d_gene: NA; j_gene: TRBJ1-1; abundance: NA; v_gene: TRBV7-3; CDR3nt: TGTGCCAGCAGCCCCTCACCTTTAGACAGACCGAACACTGAAGCTTTCTTT; CDR3aa: CASSPSPLDRPNTEAFF
d_gene: NA; j_gene: TRBJ2-3; abundance: NA; v_gene: TRBV28; CDR3nt: TGTGCCAGCAGCAGTGGACATTCCACAGATACGCAGTATTTT; CDR3aa: CASSSGHSTDTQYF
d_gene: TRBD2; j_gene: TRBJ2-5; abundance: NA; v_gene: TRBV7-2; CDR3nt: TGTGCCAGCAGCTCGGGGGGGCCGGTGAGGAAGACCCAGTACTTC; CDR3aa: CASSSGGPVRKTQYF
d_gene: TRBD2; j_gene: TRBJ2-7; abundance: NA; v_gene: TRBV4-3; CDR3nt: TGCGCCAGCAGCCAAGATCGGACTAGCTCTCTCGAGCAGTACTTC; CDR3aa: CASSQDRTSSLEQYF
d_gene: NA; j_gene: TRBJ2-7; abundance: NA; v_gene: TRBV6-1; CDR3nt: TGTGCCAGCAGTGAAGCGGGGGGTGAGCAGTACTTC; CDR3aa: CASSEAGGEQYF
d_gene: TRBD2; j_gene: TRBJ2-1; abundance: NA; v_gene: TRBV5-4; CDR3nt: TGTGCCAGCAGCCTCCAGACTAGCGATGAGCAGTTCTTC; CDR3aa: CASSLQTSDEQFF
d_gene: TRBD1; j_gene: TRBJ1-6; abundance: NA; v_gene: TRBV19; CDR3nt: TGTGCCAGTATGCGAGGGGGCATCTATAATTCACCCCTCCACTTT; CDR3aa: CASMRGGIYNSPLHF
d_gene: NA; j_gene: TRBJ2-7; abundance: NA; v_gene: TRBV4-1; CDR3nt: TGCGCCAGCAGCCAAGAGTGGGGGGTACCCTCCTACGAGCAGTACTTC; CDR3aa: CASSQEWGVPSYEQYF
d_gene: NA; j_gene: TRBJ1-1; abundance: NA; v_gene: TRBV7-9; CDR3nt: TGTGCCAGCAGCGTCCAGGGGAACACTGAAGCTTTCTTT; CDR3aa: CASSVQGNTEAFF
d_gene: TRBD1; j_gene: TRBJ2-7; abundance: NA; v_gene: TRBV5-1; CDR3nt: TGCGCCAGCCAAATCCGACAGGGGGACTCCTACGAGCAGTACTTC; CDR3aa: CASQIRQGDSYEQYF
d_gene: NA; j_gene: TRBJ1-2; abundance: NA; v_gene: TRBV7-9; CDR3nt: TGTGCCAGCAGCGCTCCGGGGGGAGGATACGATGGCTACACCTTC; CDR3aa: CASSAPGGGYDGYTF
d_gene: TRBD2; j_gene: TRBJ2-5; abundance: NA; v_gene: TRBV3-1/TRBV3-2; CDR3nt: TGTGCCAGCAGCCAAGGGGCTAGCGGGATTGAGACCCAGTACTTC; CDR3aa: CASSQGASGIETQYF
d_gene: NA; j_gene: TRBJ1-5; abundance: NA; v_gene: TRBV4-3; CDR3nt: TGCGCCAGCAGCCAAGACAGGCGCAATCAGCCCCAGCATTTT; CDR3aa: CASSQDRRNQPQHF
d_gene: NA; j_gene: TRBJ2-2; abundance: NA; v_gene: TRBV2; CDR3nt: TGTGCCAGCAGTGCAGGGAACACCGGGGAGCTGTTTTTT; CDR3aa: CASSAGNTGELFF
d_gene: NA; j_gene: TRBJ1-2; abundance: few; v_gene: TRBV6-5; CDR3nt: TGTGCCAGCAGTTACCGGACACGGTATGGCTACACCTTC; CDR3aa: CASSYRTRYGYTF
d_gene: NA; j_gene: TRBJ2-6; abundance: NA; v_gene: TRBV10-3; CDR3nt: TGTGCCATCAGTGCGCGGACTTCTGGGGCCAACGTCCTGACTTTC; CDR3aa: CAISARTSGANVLTF
d_gene: TRBD1; j_gene: TRBJ1-1; abundance: NA; v_gene: TRBV6-5; CDR3nt: TGTGCCAGCAGACAGACAGGGCTAGACACTGAAGCTTTCTTT; CDR3aa: CASRQTGLDTEAFF
d_gene: NA; j_gene: TRBJ1-1; abundance: NA; v_gene: TRBV2; CDR3nt: TGTGCCAGCAGTGAAGGACAGCTGAACACTGAAGCTTTCTTT; CDR3aa: CASSEGQLNTEAFF